This TCR beta chain was captured in a study of blood T cell repertoires in COVID-19. Remarks on this clone: Other DNA sequences from this sample encode an identical CDR3 as well.

TCRdb's copy holds only in-frame clones and misses some; the assay was immunoSEQ multiplex PCR. The sample has about 330,000 clones, about 82% seen once. Germline values: CDR1 KGHDR, CDR2 SFDVKD. The CDR3 totals 16 residues. With 0 bases clipped from V and 1 base from J, the junction kept 0 bases outside the gene matches. Sequenced: peripheral blood. This TCR came from a human donor in a cohort sampled during active COVID-19. The rearrangement uses TRBV24-1 and TRBJ2-3; 10 bases line up with TRBD2. CDR3 sequence: CATSDLLAGGTDTQYF. CDR3 nucleotides: TGTGCCACCAGTGATTTGCTAGCGGGGGGCACAGATACGCAGTATTTT.